The subject of this entry is one TCR beta chain. What this receptor recognizes is not known. Nothing much larger sits one base from this clone, and base qualities are not available. The roughly 42 donors, aged about 6 to 100 years, were systemically healthy Caucasian individuals from Russia. Each donor gave around 9.8 milliliters of peripheral blood, collected into EDTA-treated Vacutainer tubes. Ficoll-Paque density-gradient centrifugation was used to isolate PBMCs, with at least 6.5 million obtained per sample. Trizol reagent was used to extract total RNA from PBMCs, with at least 5 micrograms per sample. Naive CD45RAhigh/CD27high T cell percentages were measured by flow cytometry on a PBMC aliquot from every donor. These data come from a study of blood T cells in healthy people across ages (dated by TCRdb to the mid-2010s). Regarding the complete study: In model experiments, template switching captured about one uniquely barcoded TCR beta cDNA molecule for every two T cells. The study measured age-related changes in TCR beta repertoire diversity using deep sequencing normalized with unique cDNA molecular identifiers. Four age groups were formed from the donors: young (average 16 years), middle-aged (just under 40), aged (62) and long-lived (around 82). To avoid experimental bias, donors of different ages were spread randomly across the sequencing lanes. Using the same blood draw, the study looked at two additional independent replicas of 1 million unique cDNA reads for two donors, one aged 18 to 29 and the other aged 80 or older.

Beyond this particular receptor, the publication reports: Compared with the aged group, more naive CD4+ T cells, fewer expanded clones and increased TCR diversity were shown by the long-lived group, suggesting age selection. The percentage of naive T cells measured by flow cytometry correlated strongly with observed TCR beta diversity. As age increased, observed TCR beta diversity per million T cells dropped in a roughly linear way, and a significant reduction was already evident by age roughly 40. Bulk unsorted PBMC profiling prevented conclusive comparison of naive and antigen-experienced compartments. Donor CMV infection status was unknown, potentially confounding age-related changes in expanded clonotypes. Total diversity estimates from one million sequenced T cells were considered lower bounds and underestimates.

From its cysteine to its phenylalanine, the CDR3 spans 15 amino acids. Here the CDR3 DNA is all that survives: 45 bases in frame from base 1. The junction shows trimming of 1 base on V and 4 bases on J, plus 13 bases between the germline ends. CDR1 LGHDT and CDR2 YNNKEL are derived from the germline V gene (reference sequence). Libraries were made using 5' RACE. This sample was sequenced with an Illumina HiSeq 2500. A second PCR of roughly 6 to 11 cycles was performed with a sample-barcoded 5' primer and a J-beta primer mix. A template-switch 5' adaptor carrying 12 random nucleotides introduced a unique molecular identifier onto each TCR beta cDNA molecule. Each sample yielded at least 3 million CDR3-containing paired-end reads. First-strand cDNA synthesis was performed from all RNA using the Mint cDNA synthesis kit, with priming by a TRBC-specific oligonucleotide. After uracil-DNA glycosylase treatment, a first 18-cycle PCR used universal primers M1SS and BC2_uni_R on all cDNA. From the authors' description of their analysis: For normalization, 1 million high-quality reads were randomly selected from each sample, with every read carrying a distinct molecular identifier. Instead of being binned into consensus sequences, reads that shared molecular identifiers were thrown out. MiTCR, with a Q25 quality threshold and the strictest error-elimination algorithm, was used for CDR3 identification, clonotype clustering and error correction. A nonparametric unseen species model with Euler transformation was used to estimate lower-bound total TCR beta diversity. TCRdb passed the public sequencing reads through fastp at Q25 and MiXCR, retaining productive beta sequences. Every entry covers one CDR3 protein and lists the most common genes and DNA from its rows. The V and J calls here are based on TCRdb, not the publication. Here the sample has roughly 680,000 distinct CDR3 sequences; approximately 49% occur a single time. The ten largest clones take up roughly 31% of the sample.

Source material: blood. This receptor chain uses TRBV3-1 and TRBJ1-2; a tentative D match to TRBD1 spans 5 bases. The receptor comes from a woman in her sixties in good health. This receptor has the CDR3 CASSQAQGLPYGYTF. The nucleotide sequence reads as follows: TGTGCCAGCAGCCAAGCGCAGGGCCTCCCCTATGGCTACACCTTC.